The 17 T cell receptor beta chains below all came from one sample that was sequenced in a study of cytotoxic CD8 clonotypes in ibrutinib-treated CLL. Libraries were prepared by immunoSEQ multiplex PCR; TCRdb keeps only in-frame clonotypes and omits some of them. The sample has fewer than 400,000 clones; 67% are singletons. The sample consisted of PBMCs, taken after 36 months of ibrutinib treatment. These receptors were collected from a human donor with chronic lymphocytic leukemia.

The chain joins TRBV4-3 to TRBJ1-3; no clear D gene. Germline assignment: CDR1 LGHNA and CDR2 YSLEER. This CDR3 comprises 16 residues. V was pared by 0 bases and J by 0 bases, with 9 bases between. CDR3 nucleotides: TGCGCCAGCAGCCAAGATCGGCGGTCCTCTGGAAACACCATATATTTT. Translating it yields CASSQDRRSSGNTIYF.

With regard to this clone: Other nucleotide sequences from this sample produce the same CDR3. The genes are TRBV2 and TRBJ2-1; D call uncertain. The CDR3 has 10 residues. V was shortened by 8 bases and J by 6 bases, with 5 bases between the two germline ends. The germline V gene encodes CDR1 SNHLY and CDR2 FYNNEI. CDR3: CASLGNEQFF. The CDR3 coding sequence is TGTGCCAGCCTGGGCAATGAGCAGTTCTTC.

This chain links TRBV6-7 with TRBJ1-5, with a possible D match to TRBD1 (6 bases). TRBV6-7 carries the ORF label, with uncertain function. V was shortened by 0 bases and J by 0 bases, with 15 bases between the two germline ends. The CDR3 covers 18 residues. CDR3 DNA sequence: TGTGCCAGCAGTTACTCATCGACAGGAGGATCTAGCAATCAGCCCCAGCATTTT. Encoded protein: CASSYSSTGGSSNQPQHF.

J is TRBJ2-5 and V is TRBV29-1, with D perhaps TRBD2 (6 bases). In germline, CDR1 is SQVTM, CDR2 ANQGSEA. Trimming left V 4 bases short and J 8 bases short, with 23 bases between. The CDR3 covers 15 residues. In nucleotides, the CDR3 is TGCAGCGTTGCCAAGGACACGCAACGGGGGACCACCCAGTACTTC. Translating gives CSVAKDTQRGTTQYF.

The V call is TRBV18, the J call TRBJ1-1, with TRBD1 matching 12 bases. The CDR3 has 17 amino acids. Trimming cost V 0 bases and J 2 bases; bases outside gene matches: 4. Germline CDR1 KGHSH, CDR2 LQKENI. CDR3 DNA: TGTGCCAGCTCACCACCTTCGGGACAGGGGGCTAACACTGAAGCTTTCTTT. It yields the protein CASSPPSGQGANTEAFF. Full variable domain (missing parts from reference TRBV18 and TRBJ1-1): NAGVMQNPRHLVRRRGQEARLRCSPMKGHSHVYWYRQLPEEGLKFMVYLQKENIIDESGMPKERFSAEFPKEGPSILRIQQVVRGDSAAYFCASSPPSGQGANTEAFFGQGTRLTVV.

The chain is built from TRBV25-1 and TRBJ2-1; D possibly corresponds to TRBD1 (6 bases). Germline values: CDR1 MGHDK, CDR2 SYGVNS. The CDR3 totals 14 residues. V was clipped by 4 bases and J by 7 bases, with 14 bases between them. The CDR3 bases are TGTGCCAGCAGTGTTGGTTCGAGGGGGAATGAGCAGTTCTTC. It translates to CASSVGSRGNEQFF.

The rearrangement joins TRBV7-9 to TRBJ1-1; D unclear. V lost 5 bases and J lost 7, with 17 bases in between. Germline V CDR1 and CDR2: SEHNR, FQNEAQ (reference sequence). The CDR3 consists of 14 residues. The CDR3 DNA sequence: TGTGCCAGCAGCCCGGCCCCCGGGCACATTGAAGCTTTCTTT. This gives the protein CASSPAPGHIEAFF.

V usage is TRBV4-2 and J usage is TRBJ1-2, with 7 bases aligning to TRBD1. The CDR3 loop spans 15 amino acids. Germline-derived CDR1 and CDR2 are LGHNA and YNFKEQ. J gave up 4 bases and V 1 base, and 6 bases lay outside the gene matches. The CDR3 nucleotides are TGTGCCAGCAGCCAAGGGACAGGAGCCTTCTATGGCTACACCTTC. Translation: CASSQGTGAFYGYTF.

V usage is TRBV5-1 and J usage is TRBJ1-4; tentative D call: TRBD1 (6 bases). V lost 0 bases and J 7 bases, leaving 13 bases between the germline ends. The CDR3 covers 15 residues. CDR1 and CDR2 from the germline V gene are SGHRS and YFSETQ. CDR3 sequence: CASSLVPGEGEKLFF. CDR3 bases: TGCGCCAGCAGCTTGGTGCCAGGGGAGGGTGAAAAACTGTTTTTT.

The V gene is TRBV11-2, the J gene TRBJ1-2, with D unresolved. Germline V gene sequence: CDR1 SGHAT, CDR2 FQNNGV. The CDR3 is 14 amino acids. Trimming shortened V by 8 bases and J by 6 bases, and 19 bases separated the two germline ends. The CDR3 reads CASHMFREQDGYTF. CDR3 coding DNA: TGTGCCAGCCATATGTTCCGGGAGCAGGATGGCTACACCTTC.

The chain employs TRBV27 and TRBJ1-5, with D possibly TRBD1 on 5 matching bases. CDR3 size: 13 residues. Trimming left V 5 bases short and J 2 bases short, with 7 bases between. Germline V gene sequence: CDR1 MNHEY, CDR2 SMNVEV (reference sequence). CDR3 region: CASSGTGNQPQHF. The CDR3 coding sequence is TGTGCCAGCAGTGGGACCGGCAATCAGCCCCAGCATTTT.

This clone has only a few counts. This sequence joins TRBV7-7 and TRBJ2-2; D is unclear. V was trimmed by 6 bases and J by 5 bases, leaving 13 bases between them. CDR1 is SSHAT and CDR2 is FNYEAQ in the germline V gene (reference sequence). The CDR3 has 14 amino acids. In nucleotides, the CDR3 is TGTGCCAGCAGGGAAAGTACATCGACCGGGGAGCTGTTTTTT. This sequence encodes CASRESTSTGELFF.

This rearrangement joins TRBV5-1 to TRBJ1-5; D is possibly TRBD1 (5 bases). V was trimmed by 0 bases and J by 9 bases, leaving 10 bases between them. The germline gives CDR1 SGHRS, CDR2 YFSETQ. The CDR3 covers 13 residues. CDR3 amino acids: CASSLVQGLPQHF. DNA for the CDR3: TGCGCCAGCAGCTTGGTTCAGGGTTTGCCCCAGCATTTT.

The chain combines TRBV2 with TRBJ2-5, with TRBD2 as a possible D gene (5 bases). The CDR3 runs to 14 residues. Germline CDR1 SNHLY, CDR2 FYNNEI. Trimming cost V 7 bases and J 1 base, with 13 bases left between them. This chain's CDR3 is CASKVSGLQETQYF. The CDR3 nucleotides are TGTGCCAGCAAAGTCAGCGGACTCCAAGAGACCCAGTACTTC.

The J gene is TRBJ2-7, the V gene TRBV7-2; 9 nucleotides align to TRBD2. V gave up 2 bases and J gave up 6 bases; unmatched junction bases: 11. The CDR3 extends over 16 amino acids. Germline V lookup: CDR1 SGHTA, CDR2 FQGNSA. Written as DNA, the CDR3 is TGTGCCAGCAGCTTAATAGCGGGGGAAGTCGGCGGCGAGCAGTACTTC. This codes for CASSLIAGEVGGEQYF.

There are a few counts of this clone. In DNA form, the CDR3 reads TGTGCCAGCAGCTCCGGACTAGCGGGAGGAGAGACCCAGTACTTC. Translated: CASSSGLAGGETQYF. This rearrangement joins TRBV2 to TRBJ2-5, with 14 positions matching TRBD2. The junction had 4 bases not matched to a gene; V was cut back by 6 bases and J by 4 bases. Germline V gene sequence: CDR1 SNHLY, CDR2 FYNNEI. This CDR3 has 15 amino acids. Drawing the rest from reference TRBV2 and TRBJ2-5, the complete variable domain is EPEVTQTPSHQVTQMGQEVILRCVPISNHLYFYWYRQILGQKVEFLVSFYNNEISEKSEIFDDQFSVERPDGSNFTLKIRSTKLEDSAMYFCASSSGLAGGETQYFGPGTRLLVL.

This clone was counted only a few times. V is TRBV27 and J is TRBJ1-5; D is unclear. Trimming took off 5 bases at V and 2 bases at J, with 10 bases between the two ends. This CDR3 has 14 residues. Germline loops: CDR1 MNHEY, CDR2 SMNVEV (reference sequence). This chain's CDR3 is CASSPGWGNQPQHF. The CDR3, as DNA: TGTGCCAGCAGTCCCGGTTGGGGCAATCAGCCCCAGCATTTT.